Listed here are 9 T cell receptor beta chains from one sample, sequenced in a study of blood T cell repertoires in COVID-19. Repertoires were generated with immunoSEQ multiplex PCR, while TCRdb's copy carries only in-frame clones and drops some. The sample gives some 180,000 clones, approximately 80% of which show up once; 10% to 15% is in the top ten. The source material was peripheral blood. The receptors shown here come from a woman older than 75 with COVID-19, enrolled during active disease.

The chain is built from TRBV19 and TRBJ1-2, with TRBD1 matching over 9 bases. The V segment lost 5 bases and the J segment 4 bases; nucleotides outside the gene matches: 8. This CDR3 contains 15 residues. Germline CDR1 LNHDA, CDR2 SQIVND (reference sequence). As DNA, the CDR3 is TGTGCCAGTAGTCTCGGACAGGGGTATGCCTATGGCTACACCTTC. Amino acids: CASSLGQGYAYGYTF.

This clone was seen more than once but under ten times. This chain connects TRBV2 to TRBJ1-3, with TRBD1 matching over 8 bases. The CDR3 sequence is 13 residues long. Germline loops: CDR1 SNHLY, CDR2 FYNNEI. Trimming took 6 bases from V and 6 from J; bases not matched to a gene: 4. The CDR3 DNA sequence: TGTGCCAGCAGACAGGGGGTGGAAAACACCATATATTTT. It codes for CASRQGVENTIYF.

This clone was counted a single time. This rearrangement joins TRBV5-5 to TRBJ1-2; possible D gene TRBD1, 5 bases. CDR1 and CDR2 from the germline V gene are SGHKS and YYEKEE (reference sequence). The CDR3 has 13 amino acids. V was clipped by 0 bases and J by 7 bases, with 10 bases between them. Here the CDR3 DNA reads TGTGCCAGCAGCTTGGAGGGGCAGGGTGGCTACACCTTC. Amino acids: CASSLEGQGGYTF.

This chain links TRBV6-5 with TRBJ1-3, with TRBD1 as a possible D gene (5 bases). The germline V gene encodes CDR1 MNHEY and CDR2 SVGAGI. Deletions cut 7 bases from V and 0 bases from J, with 13 bases between. The CDR3 runs 15 residues. CDR3 loop: CASTLWGSSGNTIYF. In nucleotides, the CDR3 is TGTGCCAGCACCCTGTGGGGCTCCTCTGGAAACACCATATATTTT.

The gene calls are TRBV7-2 and TRBJ2-7; TRBD1 matches at 7 bases. Germline V CDR1 and CDR2: SGHTA, FQGNSA. V dropped 8 bases and J dropped 0; count of bases not matched to a gene: 7. The CDR3 extends over 14 amino acids. CDR3 DNA: TGTGCCAGCCGTCTAGGACAGGCCTCCTACGAGCAGTACTTC. It yields the protein CASRLGQASYEQYF.

The chain links TRBV7-9 to TRBJ1-5; possible D gene TRBD1, 5 bases. V was pared by 1 base and J by 5 bases, with 6 bases between. This CDR3 comprises 13 residues. CDR1 SEHNR and CDR2 FQNEAQ come from the germline V gene (reference sequence). The CDR3 protein is CASSLGQHQPQHF. For the CDR3, the DNA is TGTGCCAGCAGCTTAGGACAGCATCAGCCCCAGCATTTT.

The genes are TRBV5-5 and TRBJ1-2; 7 bases line up with TRBD1. This CDR3 is built from 16 residues. V was pared by 0 bases and J by 3 bases, with 8 bases of the junction left unmatched. Germline lookup yields CDR1 SGHKS and CDR2 YYEKEE (reference sequence). The CDR3 region is CASSLAGQFTDYGYTF. The CDR3 DNA follows: TGTGCCAGCAGCTTGGCGGGACAGTTCACGGACTATGGCTACACCTTC.

V is TRBV18 and J is TRBJ2-6; 7 nucleotides agree with TRBD1. This CDR3 comprises 16 residues. CDR1 and CDR2 (germline): KGHSH, LQKENI. J gave up 2 bases and V 5 bases, and 6 bases lay outside the gene matches. The chain's CDR3 is CASSITRGTGANVLTF. CDR3 in DNA: TGTGCCAGCTCAATTACCAGGGGGACTGGGGCCAACGTCCTGACTTTC.

The J gene is TRBJ2-3, the V gene TRBV9, with TRBD2 matching 9 bases. CDR1 is SGDLS and CDR2 is YYNGEE in the germline V gene. The CDR3 length is 15 residues. Unmatched junction bases numbered 6, after V lost 3 bases and J lost 4 bases. CDR3: CASSGSGRGPDTQYF. The CDR3 nucleotides are TGTGCCAGCAGCGGTAGCGGGAGAGGCCCAGATACGCAGTATTTT.